The 8 T cell receptor beta chains below were found in one sample sequenced in a study of technical replicates of blood from several donors. Some clones are missing from TCRdb's copy, which holds only in-frame ones; the method was immunoSEQ multiplex PCR. The sample holds about 81,000 clones, approximately 96% seen once. The sequenced sample consisted of T cells isolated from PBMCs. All receptors derive from a human donor in good health.

The chain couples TRBV6-5 to TRBJ1-3; tentatively, D is TRBD1 (5 bases). With 3 bases removed from V and 4 bases from J, the gap between germline ends came to 10 bases. The CDR3 totals 14 residues. Per germline, CDR1 MNHEY and CDR2 SVGAGI. The CDR3 protein is CASSYRGFGNTIYF. The CDR3 DNA follows: TGTGCCAGCAGTTATAGGGGTTTCGGAAACACCATATATTTT.

Only one count was recorded for this clone. The gene calls are TRBV2 and TRBJ1-5; D is uncertain. Germline-derived CDR1 and CDR2 are SNHLY and FYNNEI. This CDR3 has 11 amino acids. V lost 8 bases and J 12 bases, leaving 14 bases between the germline ends. The CDR3 DNA is TGTGCCAGCCGTTATCACGTAGTCCAGCATTTT. As protein: CASRYHVVQHF. The full variable domain, rest sourced from reference TRBV2 and TRBJ1-5, is EPEVTQTPSHQVTQMGQEVILRCVPISNHLYFYWYRQILGQKVEFLVSFYNNEISEKSEIFDDQFSVERPDGSNFTLKIRSTKLEDSAMYFCASRYHVVQHFGDGTRLSIL.

V and J are TRBV6-1 and TRBJ2-7, with 13 bases fitting TRBD2. Germline V gives CDR1 MNHNS, CDR2 SASEGT. V shed 5 bases, J shed 7 bases, and the junction held 8 bases outside the gene matches. CDR3 length: 15 residues. CDR3 loop: CASSPNLGLAGEQYF. Written as DNA, the CDR3 is TGTGCCAGCAGTCCCAACCTGGGACTAGCGGGGGAGCAGTACTTC.

V gene TRBV4-1 combines with J gene TRBJ2-1; 11 positions match TRBD2. Trimming cost V 3 bases and J 4 bases; bases outside gene matches: 8. The V gene's germline CDR1 is MGHRA and CDR2 YSYEKL. There are 17 residues in the CDR3. This chain's CDR3 is CASSHSRGLAVYNEQFF. CDR3 bases: TGCGCCAGCAGCCATTCACGGGGACTAGCGGTTTACAATGAGCAGTTCTTC.

The chain couples TRBV18 to TRBJ1-4; possible D gene TRBD1, 6 bases. V was pared by 0 bases and J by 1 base, with 9 bases between. The germline V gene has CDR1 KGHSH and CDR2 LQKENI. This CDR3 comprises 16 residues. The CDR3 loop is CASSPPRGETNEKLFF. CDR3 in DNA: TGTGCCAGCTCACCACCCAGGGGCGAAACTAATGAAAAACTGTTTTTT.

V is TRBV2 and J is TRBJ2-1, with 12 bases aligning to TRBD1. CDR1 SNHLY and CDR2 FYNNEI come from the germline V gene. This CDR3 comprises 16 residues. Trimming cost V 6 bases and J 6 bases; bases outside gene matches: 9. The CDR3 sequence: CASRYSGTGGGNEQFF. Here the CDR3 DNA reads TGTGCCAGCAGGTATTCCGGGACAGGGGGCGGCAATGAGCAGTTCTTC.

The V gene is TRBV5-8, the J gene TRBJ2-7; maybe TRBD2 (6 bases). This CDR3 spans 14 amino acids. Germline CDR1 and CDR2: SGHTS and YDEGEE. The V end was cut by 5 bases, the J end by 0 bases, with 12 bases between. The CDR3 sequence: CASRAQDYSYEQYF. CDR3 in DNA: TGTGCCAGCAGAGCACAGGACTACTCCTACGAGCAGTACTTC.

This chain connects TRBV2 to TRBJ2-7; 9 bases match TRBD1. The CDR3 is 17 residues long. The germline V gene encodes CDR1 SNHLY and CDR2 FYNNEI. V was clipped by 4 bases and J by 1 base; unmatched bases: 11. For the CDR3, the DNA is TGTGCCAGCAGTGTAGATCTGAGGACAGGGGAATCCTACGAGCAGTACTTC. Encoded protein: CASSVDLRTGESYEQYF.